The clone carrying this T cell receptor beta chain was seen at least ten times. Its antigen is as yet unknown. The CDR3 totals 15 residues. CDR1 is SGHRS, CDR2 YFSETQ, per germline. Losses at the gene ends were 4 bases for V and 9 bases for J; bases not matched to a gene: 7. During its preparation, the TCRbeta library received unique molecular identifiers. Each CDR3 protein gets one entry after TCRdb re-called the PCR reads with MiXCR. The data show about 97,000 distinct CDR3 sequences, approximately 5.4% seen once. The data were taken from a study of T-cell reconstitution after alpha-beta-depleted transplantation in children. Whole-study findings and limits: By one year post-transplant, T-cell counts and diversity largely arose from T cells that were newly produced. Diversity of TCRbeta at day 60 was high in some patients, arising from surviving recipient T cells and thymic progenitors. About two months after transplant, alpha-beta T cells reportedly came from several hundred expanded graft clones.

The clonotype was recovered from a female patient aged 2 to 10 who had a stem cell transplant for Fanconi anemia, so the T cells may come from the graft donor. The chain is built from TRBV5-1 and TRBJ2-1; 13 nucleotides line up with TRBD2. The sequences come from PBMCs, mostly from graft donor cells, collected 60 days after TCRalphabeta/CD19-depleted stem cell transplant. CDR3 DNA sequence: TGCGCCAGCAGCGGCACTAGCGGGAGGGCCGTTGAGCAGTTCTTC. Translating it yields CASSGTSGRAVEQFF. Based on the CDR3 plus reference TRBV5-1 and TRBJ2-1, the full variable domain is KAGVTQTPRYLIKTRGQQVTLSCSPISGHRSVSWYQQTPGQGLQFLFEYFSETQRNKGNFPGRFSGRQFSNSRSEMNVSTLELGDSALYLCASSGTSGRAVEQFFGPGTRLTVL.